This TCR beta chain came from a study of tumor-infiltrating lymphocytes in primary liver carcinoma. Unsorted whole blood yielded blood RNA, and germline DNA was extracted as well. Making TCR beta cDNA involved around 540 ng total RNA and a constant-region primer. Each TCR beta library was derived from three nested multiplex PCR rounds that employed slightly modified ARM-PCR. TCRdb recomputed calls from the multiplex PCR reads with MiXCR, one row per CDR3 protein. Altogether 300,000 to 400,000 distinct CDR3 sequences are present, less than 75% being singletons, with the ten largest covering about 6.1%. The sequencing input was peripheral blood. The origin of this receptor is a man in his forties with primary liver carcinoma and hepatitis B virus infection.

The CDR3, as DNA: TGTGCCAGCAGTAAACCAGGGGTATCGTTCACTGAAGCTTTCTTT. This encodes CASSKPGVSFTEAFF. The rearrangement joins TRBV6-2 or TRBV6-3 to TRBJ1-1; D is perhaps TRBD1 (6 bases). Trimming left V 5 bases short and J 4 bases short, with 17 bases between. This CDR3 has 15 amino acids. Germline lookup yields CDR1 MNHEY and CDR2 SVGEGT.